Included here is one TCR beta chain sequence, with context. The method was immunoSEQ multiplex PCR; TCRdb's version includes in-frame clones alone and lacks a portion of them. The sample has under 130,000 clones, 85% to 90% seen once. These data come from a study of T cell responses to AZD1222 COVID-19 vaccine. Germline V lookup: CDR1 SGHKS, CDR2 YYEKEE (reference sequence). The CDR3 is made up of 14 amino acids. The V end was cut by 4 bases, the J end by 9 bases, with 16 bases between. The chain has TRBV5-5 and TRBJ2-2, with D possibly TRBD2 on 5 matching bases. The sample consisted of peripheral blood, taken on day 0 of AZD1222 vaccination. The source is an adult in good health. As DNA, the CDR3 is TGTGCCAGCAGCCAGATGCTAGCAGCCCGGGAGCTGTTTTTT. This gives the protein CASSQMLAARELFF.